This TCR beta chain stems from a study of T cells in Graves' hyperthyroidism and ophthalmopathy. This clonotype was found a few times. V lost 6 bases and J 2 bases, leaving 23 bases between the germline ends. The CDR3 sequence is 16 residues long. From germline, CDR1 is SQVTM and CDR2 ANQGSEA. RNA transcripts served as the template for amplifying TCR beta CDR3 regions. The HTBI primer set drove a first-round RT-PCR of the TCR CDR3. MiXCR was run by TCRdb on the multiplex PCR reads, yielding one entry per CDR3 protein. The top ten clones hold roughly 15% of a sample with about 420,000 distinct CDR3 sequences, 15% to 19% of them seen once.

The receptor's source is a woman aged 18-29 years with Graves' hyperthyroidism. The V gene is TRBV29-1, the J gene TRBJ2-7, with D maybe TRBD1 (6 bases). The sequenced material came from blood. CDR3 coding DNA: TGCAGCGTGACCCTTTCTATATGGGACACACCCTACGAGCAGTACTTC. Residues: CSVTLSIWDTPYEQYF.